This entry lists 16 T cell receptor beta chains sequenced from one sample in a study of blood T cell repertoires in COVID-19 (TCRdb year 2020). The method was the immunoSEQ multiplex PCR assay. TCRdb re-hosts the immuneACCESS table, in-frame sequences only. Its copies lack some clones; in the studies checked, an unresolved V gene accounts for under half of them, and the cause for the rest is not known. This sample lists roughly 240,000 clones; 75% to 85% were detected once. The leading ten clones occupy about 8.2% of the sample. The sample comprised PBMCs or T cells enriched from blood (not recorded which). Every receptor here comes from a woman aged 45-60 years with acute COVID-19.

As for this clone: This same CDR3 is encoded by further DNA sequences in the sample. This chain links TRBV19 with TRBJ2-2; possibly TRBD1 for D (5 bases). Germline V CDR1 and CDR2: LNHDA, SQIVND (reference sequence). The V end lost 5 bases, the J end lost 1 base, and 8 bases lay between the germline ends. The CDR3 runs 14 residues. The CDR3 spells CASSRDRNTGELFF. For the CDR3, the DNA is TGTGCCAGTAGTCGAGACAGGAACACCGGGGAGCTGTTTTTT.

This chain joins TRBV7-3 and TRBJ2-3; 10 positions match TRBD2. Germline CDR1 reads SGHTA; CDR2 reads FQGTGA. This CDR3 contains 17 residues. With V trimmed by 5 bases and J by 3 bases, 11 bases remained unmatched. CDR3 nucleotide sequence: TGTGCCAGCAGCCTGCCCAGAGCGGGGGGGTTAACAGATACGCAGTATTTT. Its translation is CASSLPRAGGLTDTQYF. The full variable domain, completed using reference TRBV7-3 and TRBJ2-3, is GAGVSQTPSNKVTEKGKYVELRCDPISGHTALYWYRQSLGQGPEFLIYFQGTGAADDSGLPNDRFFAVRPEGSVSTLKIQRTERGDSAVYLCASSLPRAGGLTDTQYFGPGTRLTVL.

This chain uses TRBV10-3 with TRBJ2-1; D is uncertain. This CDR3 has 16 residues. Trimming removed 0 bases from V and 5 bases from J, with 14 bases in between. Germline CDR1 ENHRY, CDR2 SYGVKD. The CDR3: CAISESGLVSDNEQFF. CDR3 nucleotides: TGTGCCATCAGTGAGTCTGGCCTAGTGTCAGACAATGAGCAGTTCTTC.

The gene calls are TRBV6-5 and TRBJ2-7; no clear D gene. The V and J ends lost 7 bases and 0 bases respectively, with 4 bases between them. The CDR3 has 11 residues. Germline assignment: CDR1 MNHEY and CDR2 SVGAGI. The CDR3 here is CASTLSYEQYF. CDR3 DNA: TGTGCCAGCACCCTCTCCTACGAGCAGTACTTC.

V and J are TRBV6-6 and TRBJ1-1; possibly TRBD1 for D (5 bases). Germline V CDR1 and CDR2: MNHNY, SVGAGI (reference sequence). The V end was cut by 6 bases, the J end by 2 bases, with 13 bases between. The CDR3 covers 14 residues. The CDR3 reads CASSSHDRNTEAFF. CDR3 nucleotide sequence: TGTGCCAGCAGCTCCCACGACAGAAACACTGAAGCTTTCTTT.

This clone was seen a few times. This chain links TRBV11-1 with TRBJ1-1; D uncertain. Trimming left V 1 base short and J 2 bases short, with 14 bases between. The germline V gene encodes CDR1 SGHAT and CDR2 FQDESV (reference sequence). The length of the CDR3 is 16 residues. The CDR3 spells CASSLGLAQDNTEAFF. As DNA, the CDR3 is TGTGCCAGCAGCTTAGGATTAGCCCAAGATAACACTGAAGCTTTCTTT.

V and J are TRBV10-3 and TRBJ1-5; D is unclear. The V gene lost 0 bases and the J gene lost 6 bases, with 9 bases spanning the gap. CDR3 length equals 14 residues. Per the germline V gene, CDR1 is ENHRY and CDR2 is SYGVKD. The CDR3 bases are TGTGCCATCAGTGAGTCCTATTACGGTCAGCCCCAGCATTTT. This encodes CAISESYYGQPQHF.

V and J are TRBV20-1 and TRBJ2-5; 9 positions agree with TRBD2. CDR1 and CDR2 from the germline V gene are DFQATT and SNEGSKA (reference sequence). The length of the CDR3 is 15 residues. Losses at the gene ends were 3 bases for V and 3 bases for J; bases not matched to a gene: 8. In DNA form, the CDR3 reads TGCAGTGCTAGTACAGCGGGGGGTCCCAAAGAGACCCAGTACTTC. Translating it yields CSASTAGGPKETQYF.

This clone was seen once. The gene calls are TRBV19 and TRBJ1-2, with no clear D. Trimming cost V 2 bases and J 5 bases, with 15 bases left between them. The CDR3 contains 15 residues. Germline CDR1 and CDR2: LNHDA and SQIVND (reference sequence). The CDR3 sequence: CASSISSSGSYGYTF. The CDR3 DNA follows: TGTGCCAGTAGTATATCTTCCTCGGGTTCTTATGGCTACACCTTC.

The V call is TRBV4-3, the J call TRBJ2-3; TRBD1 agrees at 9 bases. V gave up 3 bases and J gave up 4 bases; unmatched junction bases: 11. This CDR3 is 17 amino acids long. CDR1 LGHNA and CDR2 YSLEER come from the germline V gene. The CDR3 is CASSQGPGTGRSDTQYF. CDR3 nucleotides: TGCGCCAGCAGCCAGGGTCCCGGGACAGGGAGGTCAGATACGCAGTATTTT.

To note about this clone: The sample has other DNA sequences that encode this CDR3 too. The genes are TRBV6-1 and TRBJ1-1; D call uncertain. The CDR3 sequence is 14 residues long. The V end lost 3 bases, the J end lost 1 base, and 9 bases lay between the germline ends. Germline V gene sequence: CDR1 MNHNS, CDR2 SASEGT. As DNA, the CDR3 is TGTGCCAGCAGTGACAACGGCGGGAACACTGAAGCTTTCTTT. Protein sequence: CASSDNGGNTEAFF.

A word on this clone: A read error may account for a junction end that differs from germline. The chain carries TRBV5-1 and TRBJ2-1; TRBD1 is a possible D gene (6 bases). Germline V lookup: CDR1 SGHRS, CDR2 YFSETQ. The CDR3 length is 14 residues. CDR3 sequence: CACSEELQGDEQFF. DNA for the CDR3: TGCGCCTGCAGCGAGGAACTACAGGGCGATGAGCAGTTCTTC.

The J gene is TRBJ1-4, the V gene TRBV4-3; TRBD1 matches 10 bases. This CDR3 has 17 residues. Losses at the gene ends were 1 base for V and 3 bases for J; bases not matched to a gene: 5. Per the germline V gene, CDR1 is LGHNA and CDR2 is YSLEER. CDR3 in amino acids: CASSQGQGASANEKLFF. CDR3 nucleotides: TGCGCCAGCAGCCAAGGACAGGGGGCGTCGGCTAATGAAAAACTGTTTTTT.

The DNA of the CDR3 is TGTGCCAGCAGTTCAGGGACAGGGGGCTGGAACACTGAAGCTTTCTTT. Translated, it gives CASSSGTGGWNTEAFF. The chain carries TRBV6-2 or TRBV6-3 and TRBJ1-1; TRBD1 matches 12 bases. This CDR3 has 16 residues. The J segment lost 1 base and the V segment lost 4 bases, leaving 4 bases of the junction unmatched. Germline lookup yields CDR1 MNHEY and CDR2 SVGEGT.

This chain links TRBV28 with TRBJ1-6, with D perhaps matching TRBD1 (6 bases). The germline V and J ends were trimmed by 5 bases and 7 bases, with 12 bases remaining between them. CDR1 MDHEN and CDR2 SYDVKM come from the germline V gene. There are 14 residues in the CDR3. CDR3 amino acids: CASSLGRGNSPLHF. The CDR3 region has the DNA TGTGCCAGCAGTCTGGGCAGGGGCAATTCACCCCTCCACTTT.

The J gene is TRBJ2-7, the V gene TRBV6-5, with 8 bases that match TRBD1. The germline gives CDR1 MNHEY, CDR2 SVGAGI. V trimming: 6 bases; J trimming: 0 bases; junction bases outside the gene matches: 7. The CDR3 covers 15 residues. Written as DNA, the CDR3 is TGTGCCAGCAGAAAGGACAGGGTCAGCTCCTACGAGCAGTACTTC. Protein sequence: CASRKDRVSSYEQYF.